The TCR beta chain under discussion was sequenced for a study of blood T cell repertoires in COVID-19. Across the study: Sample material is recorded as cDNA or gDNA derived from T cells, B-cell-depleted T cells, or PBMCs.

Germline values: CDR1 LGHDT, CDR2 YNNKEL (reference sequence). The V segment lost 1 base and the J segment 2 bases; nucleotides outside the gene matches: 0. The CDR3 sequence is 15 residues long. Original methodology: Using reference gene primer amplification, nucleated cell counts were estimated. Data came from immunoSEQ multiplex PCR; TCRdb stores just in-frame clones and leaves some out. V and J calls and clone size come straight from that table; D and trimming were deduced from the DNA. The sample carries about 440,000 clones, around 90% recorded once. Participants' own reports of clinical history determined their cohort assignment.

The TCR originated in a woman aged 18 to 35 with acute COVID-19. The genes are TRBV3-1 (or the pseudogene TRBV3-2) and TRBJ2-1, with 9 bases identical to TRBD1. Sequenced input: PBMCs or T cells enriched from blood (not recorded which). CDR3 DNA sequence: TGTGCCAGCAGCCAAGGACAGGGGGCCTACAATGAGCAGTTCTTC. It specifies CASSQGQGAYNEQFF.